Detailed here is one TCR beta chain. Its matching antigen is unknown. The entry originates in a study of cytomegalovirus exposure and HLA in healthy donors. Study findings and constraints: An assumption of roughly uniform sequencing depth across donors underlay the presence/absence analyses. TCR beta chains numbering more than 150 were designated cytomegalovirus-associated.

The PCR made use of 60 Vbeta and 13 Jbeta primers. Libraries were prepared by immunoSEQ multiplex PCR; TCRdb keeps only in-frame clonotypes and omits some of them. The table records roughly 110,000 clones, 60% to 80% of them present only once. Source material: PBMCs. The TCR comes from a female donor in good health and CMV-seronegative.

CDR3 sequence reads: CASSESAFSGRAYEQYF. CDR3 in DNA: TGCGCCAGCAGTGAGTCGGCGTTTAGCGGGAGGGCCTACGAGCAGTACTTC. This chain joins TRBV10-2 and TRBJ2-7, with 11 positions matching TRBD2. The germline V gene encodes CDR1 WSHSY and CDR2 SAAADI. J was trimmed by 2 bases and V by 0 bases; bases with no gene match: 6. The CDR3 extends over 17 amino acids.